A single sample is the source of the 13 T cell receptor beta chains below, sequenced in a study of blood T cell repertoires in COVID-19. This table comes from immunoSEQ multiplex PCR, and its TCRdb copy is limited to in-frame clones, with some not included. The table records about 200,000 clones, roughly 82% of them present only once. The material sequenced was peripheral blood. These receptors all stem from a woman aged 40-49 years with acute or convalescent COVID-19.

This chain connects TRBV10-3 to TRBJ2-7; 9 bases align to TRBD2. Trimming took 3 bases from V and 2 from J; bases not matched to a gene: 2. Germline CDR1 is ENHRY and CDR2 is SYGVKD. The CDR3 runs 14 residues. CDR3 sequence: CAISDAGGTYEQYF. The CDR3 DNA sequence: TGTGCCATCAGTGATGCGGGGGGGACCTACGAGCAGTACTTC.

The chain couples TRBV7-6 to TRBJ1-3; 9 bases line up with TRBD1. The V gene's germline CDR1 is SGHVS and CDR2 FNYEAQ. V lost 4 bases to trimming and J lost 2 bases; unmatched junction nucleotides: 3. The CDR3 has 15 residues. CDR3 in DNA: TGTGCCAGCAGCTCCGGGACAGGGACTGGAAACACCATATATTTT. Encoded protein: CASSSGTGTGNTIYF.

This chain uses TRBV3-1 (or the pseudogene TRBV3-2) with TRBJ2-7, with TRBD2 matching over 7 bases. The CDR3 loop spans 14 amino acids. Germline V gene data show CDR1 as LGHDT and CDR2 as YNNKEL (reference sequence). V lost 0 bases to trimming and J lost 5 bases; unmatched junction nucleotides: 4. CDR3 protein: CASSQDASGHEQYF. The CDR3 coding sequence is TGTGCCAGCAGCCAAGACGCTAGCGGACACGAGCAGTACTTC.

Written as DNA, the CDR3 is TGTGCCACCAGCAGAGCGGGAGGGACCCAGTACTTC. Residues: CATSRAGGTQYF. V usage is TRBV15 and J usage is TRBJ2-5; 7 bases are shared with TRBD2. The length of the CDR3 is 12 residues. V shed 1 base, J shed 7 bases, and the junction held 0 bases outside the gene matches. From germline, CDR1 is LNHNV and CDR2 YYDKDF (reference sequence).

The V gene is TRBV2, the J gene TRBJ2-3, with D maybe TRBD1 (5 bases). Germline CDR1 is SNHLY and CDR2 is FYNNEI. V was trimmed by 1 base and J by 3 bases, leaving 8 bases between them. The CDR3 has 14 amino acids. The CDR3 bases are TGTGCCAGCAGTGAAGGGGGCCTTACAGATACGCAGTATTTT. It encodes CASSEGGLTDTQYF.

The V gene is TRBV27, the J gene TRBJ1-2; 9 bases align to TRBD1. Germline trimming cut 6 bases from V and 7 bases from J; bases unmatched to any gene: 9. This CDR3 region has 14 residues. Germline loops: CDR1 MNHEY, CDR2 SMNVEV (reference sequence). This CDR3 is CASSLTTGGPGYTF. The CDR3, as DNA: TGTGCCAGCAGCCTTACGACAGGGGGGCCTGGCTACACCTTC.

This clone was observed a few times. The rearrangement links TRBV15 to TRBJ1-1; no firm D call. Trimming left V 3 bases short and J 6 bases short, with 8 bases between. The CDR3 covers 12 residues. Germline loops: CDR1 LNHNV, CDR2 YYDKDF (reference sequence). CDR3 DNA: TGTGCCACCAGCAGCGGAGTGTCTGAAGCTTTCTTT. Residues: CATSSGVSEAFF. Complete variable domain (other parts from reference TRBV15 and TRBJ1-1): DAMVIQNPRYQVTQFGKPVTLSCSQTLNHNVMYWYQQKSSQAPKLLFHYYDKDFNNEADTPDNFQSRRPNTSFCFLDIRSPGLGDTAMYLCATSSGVSEAFFGQGTRLTVV.

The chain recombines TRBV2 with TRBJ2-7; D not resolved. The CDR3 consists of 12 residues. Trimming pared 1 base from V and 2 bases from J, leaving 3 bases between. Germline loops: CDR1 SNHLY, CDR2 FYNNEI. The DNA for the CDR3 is TGTGCCAGCAGTGAAGGGCCCTACGAGCAGTACTTC. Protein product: CASSEGPYEQYF. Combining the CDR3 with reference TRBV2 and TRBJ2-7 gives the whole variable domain EPEVTQTPSHQVTQMGQEVILRCVPISNHLYFYWYRQILGQKVEFLVSFYNNEISEKSEIFDDQFSVERPDGSNFTLKIRSTKLEDSAMYFCASSEGPYEQYFGPGTRLTVT.

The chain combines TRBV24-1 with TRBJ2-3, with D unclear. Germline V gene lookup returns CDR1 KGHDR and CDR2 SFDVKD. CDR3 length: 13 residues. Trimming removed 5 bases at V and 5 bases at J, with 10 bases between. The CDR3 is CATSVRPGDTQYF. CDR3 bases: TGTGCCACCAGTGTCCGACCGGGAGATACGCAGTATTTT.

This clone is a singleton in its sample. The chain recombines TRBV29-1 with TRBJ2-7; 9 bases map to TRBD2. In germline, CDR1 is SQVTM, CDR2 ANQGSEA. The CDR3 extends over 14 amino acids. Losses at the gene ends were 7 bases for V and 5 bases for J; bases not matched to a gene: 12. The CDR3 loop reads CSAFPAGGPDEQYF. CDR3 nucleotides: TGCAGCGCCTTCCCCGCGGGAGGGCCTGACGAGCAGTACTTC.

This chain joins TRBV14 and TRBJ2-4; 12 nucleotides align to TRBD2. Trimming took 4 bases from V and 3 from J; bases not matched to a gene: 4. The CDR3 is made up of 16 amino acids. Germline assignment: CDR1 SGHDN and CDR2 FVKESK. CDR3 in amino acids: CASSRLAGAGKNIQYF. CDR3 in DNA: TGTGCCAGCAGCCGACTAGCGGGGGCGGGCAAAAACATTCAGTACTTC.

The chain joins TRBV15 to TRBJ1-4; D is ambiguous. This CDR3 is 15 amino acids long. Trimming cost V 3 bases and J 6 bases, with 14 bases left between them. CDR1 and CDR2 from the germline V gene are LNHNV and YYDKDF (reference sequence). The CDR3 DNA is TGTGCCACCAGCAGCCGGACCAAACTAGATGAAAAACTGTTTTTT. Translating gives CATSSRTKLDEKLFF.

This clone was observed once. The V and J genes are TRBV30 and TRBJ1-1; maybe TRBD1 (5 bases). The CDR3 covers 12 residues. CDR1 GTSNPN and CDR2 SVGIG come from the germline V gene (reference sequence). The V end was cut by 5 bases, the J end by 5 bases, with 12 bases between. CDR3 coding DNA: TGTGCCTGGGCCGGACATGCGACTGAAGCTTTCTTT. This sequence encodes CAWAGHATEAFF. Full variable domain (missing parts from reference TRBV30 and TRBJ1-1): SQTIHQWPATLVQPVGSPLSLECTVEGTSNPNLYWYRQAAGRGLQLLFYSVGIGQISSEVPQNLSASRPQDRQFILSSKKLLLSDSGFYLCAWAGHATEAFFGQGTRLTVV.